This TCR beta chain was identified during a study of Tregs in tolerant kidney transplant recipients. This CDR3 is 14 amino acids long. Trimming took 6 bases from V and 3 from J; bases not matched to a gene: 7. Germline-derived CDR1 and CDR2 are MNHEY and SVGAGI. TCRdb's table, derived via immunoSEQ multiplex PCR, lists solely in-frame clones and lacks some. This sample has under 300,000 clones; approximately 84% occur once, and the top ten carry about 0.68%. Unstimulated Tregs (CD4+CD25+CD127-) and CD4+CD25- non-Tregs were sorted from PBMCs. This sequence joins TRBV6-5 and TRBJ1-1; 7 positions agree with TRBD1. The sequence was collected from a human donor in good health. Sequenced input: CD4+ T cells from blood. In DNA, the CDR3 is TGTGCCAGCAGCCCCTCAGACAGGGACACTGAAGCTTTCTTT. Its protein product is CASSPSDRDTEAFF.